This is a list of T cell receptor beta chains from one sample in a study of T cells in Graves' hyperthyroidism and ophthalmopathy. TCRdb re-derived calls from the multiplex PCR reads in MiXCR, one entry per CDR3 protein. The sample records about 250,000 distinct CDR3 sequences, approximately 24% being singletons. The specimen sequenced was blood. The receptors were sampled from a woman between 35 and 50 years old with Graves' ophthalmopathy. CDR3s include the opening cysteine and the closing phenylalanine or tryptophan. The order of the fields is clone size, V gene, J gene, CDR3 length, D gene, CDR3 protein, CDR3 DNA. A D gene is named only where the DNA matches it firmly. The size entry is marked missing in some rows and otherwise reads once, few, many or a size class.

size: .
V: TRBV12-3/TRBV12-4
J: TRBJ2-7
length: 15
D: .
CDR3: CASRGGAGWDYEQYF
DNA: TGTGCCAGCAGGGGCGGGGCAGGTTGGGACTACGAGCAGTACTTC

size: .
V: TRBV6-1
J: TRBJ1-5
length: 14
D: TRBD1
CDR3: CASRGQGAGQPQHF
DNA: TGTGCCAGCAGGGGACAGGGGGCCGGTCAGCCCCAGCATTTT

size: many
V: TRBV14
J: TRBJ1-3
length: 12
D: .
CDR3: CASSHYGNTIYF
DNA: TGTGCCAGCAGCCATTACGGAAACACCATATATTTT

size: many
V: TRBV4-2
J: TRBJ2-2
length: 14
D: .
CDR3: CASSQVSFGGELFF
DNA: TGTGCCAGCAGCCAAGTGAGCTTCGGCGGGGAGCTGTTTTTT

size: .
V: TRBV30
J: TRBJ1-1
length: 14
D: .
CDR3: CAWNTGQRNTEAFF
DNA: TGTGCCTGGAATACAGGACAGAGGAACACTGAAGCTTTCTTT

size: .
V: TRBV6-1
J: TRBJ1-1
length: 15
D: TRBD1
CDR3: CASRMGQGLNTEAFF
DNA: TGTGCCAGCAGGATGGGACAGGGGTTGAACACTGAAGCTTTCTTT

size: many
V: TRBV27
J: TRBJ2-7
length: 15
D: TRBD1
CDR3: CASSLVGTGSYEQYF
DNA: TGTGCCAGCAGCCTCGTCGGGACAGGTTCCTACGAGCAGTACTTC

size: few
V: TRBV12-3/TRBV12-4
J: TRBJ2-5
length: 15
D: TRBD1
CDR3: CASSFGGQRQETQYF
DNA: TGTGCCAGCAGTTTTGGGGGACAGCGCCAAGAGACCCAGTACTTC

size: .
V: TRBV6-1
J: TRBJ2-7
length: 12
D: .
CDR3: CASSPRIGEQYF
DNA: TGTGCCAGCAGCCCCAGGATAGGCGAGCAGTACTTC

size: many
V: TRBV2
J: TRBJ2-5
length: 13
D: .
CDR3: CASRGGRIETQYF
DNA: TGTGCCAGCAGGGGGGGACGGATAGAGACCCAGTACTTC

size: many
V: TRBV18
J: TRBJ2-1
length: 12
D: .
CDR3: CASSPLGNEQFF
DNA: TGTGCCAGCTCACCACTGGGCAATGAGCAGTTCTTC

size: many
V: TRBV20-1
J: TRBJ1-5
length: 14
D: .
CDR3: CSARAGGMKQPQHF
DNA: TGCAGTGCTAGGGCCGGGGGGATGAAGCAGCCCCAGCATTTT

size: .
V: TRBV30
J: TRBJ2-5
length: 13
D: TRBD1
CDR3: CAWRRTGFGTQYF
DNA: TGTGCCTGGAGGCGGACAGGGTTCGGGACCCAGTACTTC

size: many
V: TRBV7-2
J: TRBJ2-7
length: 13
D: TRBD1
CDR3: CASSRTGEDEQYF
DNA: TGTGCCAGCAGCCGGACAGGGGAGGACGAGCAGTACTTC

size: many
V: TRBV5-1
J: TRBJ2-2
length: 16
D: TRBD1
CDR3: CASSRRQGANTGELFF
DNA: TGCGCCAGCAGCAGAAGACAGGGGGCGAACACCGGGGAGCTGTTTTTT

size: many
V: TRBV19
J: TRBJ2-5
length: 14
D: .
CDR3: CASRSATPRETQYF
DNA: TGTGCCAGTAGATCGGCGACTCCTCGGGAGACCCAGTACTTC

size: .
V: TRBV27
J: TRBJ1-1
length: 16
D: TRBD1
CDR3: CASRLRQGWRSTEAFF
DNA: TGTGCCAGCAGACTTAGACAGGGATGGCGGTCCACTGAAGCTTTCTTT

size: many
V: TRBV10-3
J: TRBJ1-1
length: 11
D: .
CDR3: CAISGGTEAFF
DNA: TGTGCCATCAGCGGTGGCACTGAAGCTTTCTTT

size: many
V: TRBV28
J: TRBJ2-1
length: 14
D: .
CDR3: CASLSGYLYNEQFF
DNA: TGTGCCAGCCTTAGTGGCTACCTATACAATGAGCAGTTCTTC

size: many
V: TRBV20-1
J: TRBJ2-7
length: 13
D: TRBD2
CDR3: CSAIRTSANEQYF
DNA: TGCAGTGCAATCAGGACTAGCGCTAACGAGCAGTACTTC

size: many
V: TRBV12-3/TRBV12-4
J: TRBJ1-2
length: 16
D: .
CDR3: CASSFRAGTTNYGYTF
DNA: TGTGCCAGCAGTTTTCGTGCAGGGACCACTAACTATGGCTACACCTTC

size: .
V: TRBV15
J: TRBJ2-7
length: 12
D: .
CDR3: CATSIGGTEQYF
DNA: TGTGCCACCAGCATAGGAGGGACCGAGCAGTACTTC

size: many
V: TRBV11-2
J: TRBJ2-5
length: 11
D: .
CDR3: CASSLQETQYF
DNA: TGTGCCAGCAGTTTGCAGGAGACCCAGTACTTC

size: many
V: TRBV20-1
J: TRBJ2-2
length: 16
D: TRBD2
CDR3: CSASLAGGPFTGELFF
DNA: TGCAGTGCTAGTTTAGCGGGAGGCCCTTTCACCGGGGAGCTGTTTTTT

size: .
V: TRBV6-5
J: TRBJ1-3
length: 15
D: .
CDR3: CASSLTGGSGNTIYF
DNA: TGTGCCAGCAGTTTGACAGGCGGCTCTGGAAACACCATATATTTT

size: .
V: TRBV20-1
J: TRBJ2-5
length: 13
D: TRBD2
CDR3: CSVASGGIGTQYF
DNA: TGCAGTGTTGCTAGCGGGGGTATTGGGACCCAGTACTTC

size: .
V: TRBV28
J: TRBJ2-5
length: 16
D: TRBD2
CDR3: CASSSPLAGDQETQYF
DNA: TGTGCCAGCAGTTCTCCACTAGCGGGAGACCAAGAGACCCAGTACTTC

size: .
V: TRBV28
J: TRBJ2-5
length: 12
D: .
CDR3: CASSLSRGTQYF
DNA: TGTGCCAGCAGTTTATCTCGCGGGACCCAGTACTTC

size: many
V: TRBV7-9
J: TRBJ2-4
length: 15
D: .
CDR3: CASSLGSFAKNIQYF
DNA: TGTGCCAGCAGCTTAGGCTCATTTGCCAAAAACATTCAGTACTTC

size: many
V: TRBV7-9
J: TRBJ2-7
length: 15
D: TRBD2
CDR3: CASSYRTSETYEQYF
DNA: TGTGCCAGCAGCTACAGGACTAGCGAGACCTACGAGCAGTACTTC

size: many
V: TRBV28
J: TRBJ2-7
length: 13
D: .
CDR3: CASSQVGTYEQYF
DNA: TGTGCCAGCAGTCAAGTGGGGACCTACGAGCAGTACTTC

size: many
V: TRBV6-5
J: TRBJ2-7
length: 15
D: TRBD2
CDR3: CASSLLAGAYYEQYF
DNA: TGTGCCAGCAGTTTACTAGCGGGGGCATACTACGAGCAGTACTTC

size: many
V: TRBV7-9
J: TRBJ2-4
length: 16
D: TRBD1
CDR3: CASSTGQGLAKNIQYF
DNA: TGTGCCAGCAGCACTGGACAGGGGCTAGCCAAAAACATTCAGTACTTC

size: many
V: TRBV14
J: TRBJ2-7
length: 14
D: .
CDR3: CASSQGGLKGEQYF
DNA: TGTGCCAGCAGCCAAGGGGGACTCAAGGGCGAGCAGTACTTC

size: .
V: TRBV4-1
J: TRBJ2-7
length: 14
D: TRBD1
CDR3: CASSQMGTDYEQYF
DNA: TGCGCCAGCAGCCAAATGGGGACAGACTACGAGCAGTACTTC

size: many
V: TRBV15
J: TRBJ2-2
length: 17
D: .
CDR3: CATSRELRLPETGELFF
DNA: TGTGCCACCAGCAGAGAGCTAAGGTTACCTGAAACCGGGGAGCTGTTTTTT

size: .
V: TRBV4-1
J: TRBJ1-1
length: 12
D: .
CDR3: CASSHQWGEAFF
DNA: TGCGCCAGCAGCCACCAGTGGGGTGAAGCTTTCTTT

size: .
V: TRBV5-1
J: TRBJ2-7
length: 16
D: TRBD1
CDR3: CASSDEGVTGTYEQYF
DNA: TGCGCCAGCAGCGACGAAGGCGTGACAGGGACCTACGAGCAGTACTTC

size: many
V: TRBV28
J: TRBJ2-2
length: 15
D: TRBD2
CDR3: CASSPLAGPTGELFF
DNA: TGTGCCAGCAGTCCTTTAGCGGGCCCTACCGGGGAGCTGTTTTTT

size: many
V: TRBV2
J: TRBJ1-5
length: 12
D: .
CDR3: CASSKGLEPQHF
DNA: TGTGCCAGCAGTAAGGGTTTGGAGCCCCAGCATTTT

size: many
V: TRBV30
J: TRBJ2-2
length: 14
D: .
CDR3: CAWTGTLNTGELFF
DNA: TGTGCCTGGACCGGGACACTGAACACCGGGGAGCTGTTTTTT

size: many
V: TRBV12-3/TRBV12-4
J: TRBJ1-1
length: 13
D: .
CDR3: CASRGRYTTGAFF
DNA: TGTGCCAGCAGGGGACGGTATACTACCGGAGCTTTCTTT

size: many
V: TRBV11-2
J: TRBJ2-2
length: 12
D: .
CDR3: CASSLVPGELFF
DNA: TGTGCCAGCAGCTTAGTCCCCGGGGAGCTGTTTTTT

size: .
V: TRBV12-3/TRBV12-4
J: TRBJ1-2
length: 16
D: .
CDR3: CASSFGDSSGNYGYTF
DNA: TGTGCCAGCAGTTTCGGAGACAGCTCTGGAAACTATGGCTACACCTTC

size: many
V: TRBV28
J: TRBJ2-5
length: 11
D: .
CDR3: CASSFVETQYF
DNA: TGTGCCAGCAGTTTCGTAGAGACCCAGTACTTC

size: many
V: TRBV10-1
J: TRBJ2-1
length: 11
D: TRBD1
CDR3: CASGRGNEQFF
DNA: TGCGCCAGCGGCAGGGGGAATGAGCAGTTCTTC

size: many
V: TRBV24-1
J: TRBJ1-1
length: 12
D: .
CDR3: CATSDPTGKAFF
DNA: TGTGCCACCAGTGACCCGACAGGAAAAGCTTTCTTT

size: many
V: TRBV2
J: TRBJ2-7
length: 13
D: .
CDR3: CASMRDRTDPQYF
DNA: TGTGCCAGCATGAGAGACAGGACCGACCCGCAGTACTTC